This T cell receptor beta chain was captured by sequencing in a study of OX40 agonist ivuxolimab in advanced cancers. Study at large: Clinicians treated patients with ivuxolimab, an agonistic anti-OX40 (CD134) antibody. General study findings and limits: Averaging showed that CD8+ T cells had more expanded clones than CD4+ did. By week 6 at 0.1 to 3.0 mg/kg, blood CD4+ and CD8+ T cells had expanded clonally.

As to this clone: What it binds is not known.

Trimming shortened V by 0 bases and J by 8 bases, and 11 bases separated the two germline ends. The CDR3 sequence is 13 residues long. Germline V gene sequence: CDR1 SGHDT, CDR2 YYEEEE. Clones were sequenced by immunoSEQ multiplex PCR, and TCRdb holds only the in-frame ones, with some missing. The sample includes tens of thousands of clones, over 80% of them seen just once. The V call is TRBV5-6, the J call TRBJ1-2, with D uncertain. This sample comprised CD4+ or CD8+ T cells sorted from blood, obtained in a trial of the OX40 agonist ivuxolimab. The clonotype comes from an adult with an advanced solid tumor such as melanoma, head and neck, liver or kidney cancer. CDR3 sequence: CASSLEWGTGYTF. CDR3 DNA: TGTGCCAGCAGCTTGGAATGGGGAACGGGCTACACCTTC.